Given below is one TCR beta chain in context. Assay: immunoSEQ multiplex PCR; the TCRdb copy retains only in-frame clones and omits some. The sample holds approximately 150,000 clones, around 80% seen once. The sample is drawn from a study of blood T cell repertoires in COVID-19. Germline V gene data show CDR1 as SGHRS and CDR2 as YFSETQ. This CDR3 has 14 residues. Trimming took 0 bases from V and 4 from J; bases not matched to a gene: 2. The V and J genes are TRBV5-1 and TRBJ2-7, with 9 nucleotides matching TRBD1. The sequence came from a woman of 80 years or more with acute or convalescent COVID-19. The sequenced material came from peripheral blood. The CDR3 nucleotides are TGCGCCAGCAGCTTGGCCGGGACAGGGTACGAGCAGTACTTC. Amino acid sequence: CASSLAGTGYEQYF.